This T cell receptor (beta chain) was recorded in a study of blood T cell repertoires in COVID-19. Assay used: immunoSEQ multiplex PCR; TCRdb lists only in-frame clones, some missing. The sample includes more than 95,000 clones, over 75% of them seen just once. V trimming: 4 bases; J trimming: 7 bases; junction bases outside the gene matches: 6. The CDR3 loop spans 14 amino acids. CDR1 is MNHEY and CDR2 is SMNVEV in the germline V gene (reference sequence). The chain combines TRBV27 with TRBJ2-3; 9 nucleotides align to TRBD1. The sequence was obtained from a woman of 80 years or more with acute or convalescent COVID-19. Specimen: peripheral blood. CDR3 sequence: CASSWGQGLNTQYF. For the CDR3, the DNA is TGTGCCAGCAGTTGGGGACAGGGCTTGAATACGCAGTATTTT.